The sequence of this T cell receptor beta chain was determined in a study of OX40 agonist ivuxolimab in advanced cancers. Concerning this clone: Its antigen is unknown.

This table comes from immunoSEQ multiplex PCR, and its TCRdb copy is limited to in-frame clones, with some not included. The sample has fewer than 90,000 clones, about 91% seen once. Points from the study as a whole: Partial responders dosed at 0.1-3.0 mg/kg displayed clonal expansion ranking among the lowest. Averaging showed that CD8+ T cells had more expanded clones than CD4+ did. The expanded peripheral T cells' antigen specificity was not determined.

The sample here was CD4+ or CD8+ T cells sorted from blood, taken in a trial of the OX40 agonist ivuxolimab. The receptor comes from an adult with an advanced solid tumor such as melanoma, head and neck, liver or kidney cancer.

The CDR3 region is CASSPLGLAGRGVSTDTQYF. Written as DNA, the CDR3 is TGTGCCAGCAGTCCATTAGGACTAGCGGGACGGGGGGTTAGCACAGATACGCAGTATTTT. This sequence joins TRBV27 and TRBJ2-3; TRBD2 aligns across 12 bases. The trim removed 5 bases at V and 0 bases at J, leaving 15 bases unmatched. CDR3 length equals 20 residues. Germline V CDR1 and CDR2: MNHEY, SMNVEV (reference sequence).